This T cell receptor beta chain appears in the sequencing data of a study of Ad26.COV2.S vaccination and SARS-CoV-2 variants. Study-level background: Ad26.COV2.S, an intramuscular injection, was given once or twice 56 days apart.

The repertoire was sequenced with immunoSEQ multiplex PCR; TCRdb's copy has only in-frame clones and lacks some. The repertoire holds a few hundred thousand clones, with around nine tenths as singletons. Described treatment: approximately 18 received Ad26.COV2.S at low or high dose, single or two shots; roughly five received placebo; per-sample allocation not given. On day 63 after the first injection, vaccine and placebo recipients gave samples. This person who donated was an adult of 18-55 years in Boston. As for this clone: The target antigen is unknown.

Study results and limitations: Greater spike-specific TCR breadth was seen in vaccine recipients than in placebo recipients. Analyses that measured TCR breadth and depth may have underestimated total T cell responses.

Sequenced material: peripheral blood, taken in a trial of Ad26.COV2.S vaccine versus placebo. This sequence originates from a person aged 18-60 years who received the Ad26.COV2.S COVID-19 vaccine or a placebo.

CDR3 in amino acids: CASSYGLHGYTF. CDR3 nucleotide sequence: TGTGCCAGCAGCTATGGACTTCATGGCTACACCTTC. The rearrangement uses TRBV7-2 and TRBJ1-2; D is undetermined. The CDR3 spans 12 residues. Germline CDR1 SGHTA, CDR2 FQGNSA. Between the trimmed V and J ends, which lost 4 bases and 6 bases, there was a span of 9 bases. Full variable domain (missing parts from reference TRBV7-2 and TRBJ1-2): GAGVSQSPSNKVTEKGKDVELRCDPISGHTALYWYRQSLGQGLEFLIYFQGNSAPDKSGLPSDRFSAERTGGSVSTLTIQRTQQEDSAVYLCASSYGLHGYTFGSGTRLTVV.